These T cell receptor beta chains were read from a single sample in a study of blood T cell repertoires in COVID-19. Profiled with immunoSEQ multiplex PCR; TCRdb holds only in-frame clones, not every one. The sample has tens of thousands of clones, around 91% seen once. Sequenced sample: peripheral blood. The receptors originated from an older woman with COVID-19, enrolled during active disease. Both conserved end residues are part of each CDR3. The D gene is left open where the match is weak. Clone size, where shown, is once, few, many, or a class for clones that have expanded.

j_call: TRBJ1-1
clone_size: .
d_call: .
v_call: TRBV9
cdr3_aa: CASSFQGAGTEAFF
cdr3_nt: TGTGCCAGCAGCTTTCAGGGTGCTGGAACTGAAGCTTTCTTT

j_call: TRBJ1-1
clone_size: .
d_call: .
v_call: TRBV9
cdr3_aa: CASSIQKNTEAFF
cdr3_nt: TGTGCCAGCAGCATCCAGAAGAACACTGAAGCTTTCTTT

j_call: TRBJ1-2
clone_size: .
d_call: .
v_call: TRBV6-5
cdr3_aa: CASSPAYANYGYTF
cdr3_nt: TGTGCCAGCAGCCCCGCCTACGCTAACTATGGCTACACCTTC

j_call: TRBJ1-2
clone_size: .
d_call: TRBD1
v_call: TRBV5-8
cdr3_aa: CASSRTGTGGYGYTF
cdr3_nt: TGTGCCAGCAGCCGTACCGGGACAGGGGGCTATGGCTACACCTTC

j_call: TRBJ2-3
clone_size: .
d_call: .
v_call: TRBV29-1
cdr3_aa: CSVPSLRGSRGTQYF
cdr3_nt: TGCAGCGTCCCTTCTCTCCGGGGTAGTCGGGGTACGCAGTATTTT

j_call: TRBJ2-7
clone_size: .
d_call: TRBD1
v_call: TRBV5-1
cdr3_aa: CASTEGQGIYEQYF
cdr3_nt: TGCGCCAGTACAGAGGGACAGGGCATCTACGAGCAGTACTTC

j_call: TRBJ2-7
clone_size: .
d_call: TRBD1
v_call: TRBV28
cdr3_aa: CASRGQGSYEQYF
cdr3_nt: TGTGCCAGTAGGGGACAGGGATCCTACGAGCAGTACTTC

j_call: TRBJ2-5
clone_size: .
d_call: TRBD2
v_call: TRBV5-4
cdr3_aa: CASSLAGLAGGGETQYF
cdr3_nt: TGTGCCAGCAGCTTGGCTGGACTAGCGGGAGGGGGGGAGACCCAGTACTTC

j_call: TRBJ2-7
clone_size: .
d_call: TRBD1
v_call: TRBV6-1
cdr3_aa: CASSEEVTRGLYEQYF
cdr3_nt: TGTGCCAGCAGTGAAGAAGTAACAAGGGGGCTCTACGAGCAGTACTTC

j_call: TRBJ2-7
clone_size: .
d_call: TRBD2
v_call: TRBV5-1
cdr3_aa: CATSKTSGGYEQYF
cdr3_nt: TGCGCCACCAGTAAGACTAGCGGAGGCTACGAGCAGTACTTC

j_call: TRBJ1-1
clone_size: .
d_call: TRBD1
v_call: TRBV29-1
cdr3_aa: CSVDQGGNTEAFF
cdr3_nt: TGCAGCGTAGACCAGGGGGGGAACACTGAAGCTTTCTTT

j_call: TRBJ2-7
clone_size: few
d_call: TRBD1
v_call: TRBV25-1
cdr3_aa: CASSSRTGVYEQYF
cdr3_nt: TGTGCCAGCAGTTCGCGGACAGGGGTCTACGAGCAGTACTTC

j_call: TRBJ2-5
clone_size: .
d_call: TRBD2
v_call: TRBV19
cdr3_aa: CASSIGPPGTSGSETQYF
cdr3_nt: TGTGCCAGTAGTATAGGTCCCCCCGGGACTAGCGGGAGTGAGACCCAGTACTTC

j_call: TRBJ1-4
clone_size: .
d_call: .
v_call: TRBV24-1
cdr3_aa: CATSDRLGSLPEKLFF
cdr3_nt: TGTGCCACCAGTGATCGGTTGGGGAGTCTCCCTGAAAAACTGTTTTTT

j_call: TRBJ1-2
clone_size: .
d_call: .
v_call: TRBV27
cdr3_aa: CASSPRQANYGYTF
cdr3_nt: TGTGCCAGCAGTCCGCGCCAGGCTAACTATGGCTACACCTTC

j_call: TRBJ1-4
clone_size: .
d_call: .
v_call: TRBV3-1/TRBV3-2
cdr3_aa: CASSQPLVGGLGEKLFF
cdr3_nt: TGTGCCAGCAGCCAACCCCTAGTAGGAGGGCTTGGTGAAAAACTGTTTTTT

j_call: TRBJ1-1
clone_size: .
d_call: .
v_call: TRBV13
cdr3_aa: CASSFTGRNTEAFF
cdr3_nt: TGTGCCAGCAGCTTCACAGGGAGGAACACTGAAGCTTTCTTT

j_call: TRBJ2-1
clone_size: once
d_call: TRBD2
v_call: TRBV29-1
cdr3_aa: CSVPGLADEQFF
cdr3_nt: TGCAGCGTGCCGGGACTAGCCGATGAGCAGTTCTTC

j_call: TRBJ2-7
clone_size: .
d_call: .
v_call: TRBV11-3
cdr3_aa: CASSSTRGTYEQYF
cdr3_nt: TGTGCCAGCAGCTCAACCCGGGGGACCTACGAGCAGTACTTC

j_call: TRBJ2-3
clone_size: .
d_call: TRBD2
v_call: TRBV30
cdr3_aa: CAWSASLIGRTDTQYF
cdr3_nt: TGTGCCTGGAGTGCCTCTCTAATCGGGAGGACAGATACGCAGTATTTT

j_call: TRBJ2-7
clone_size: .
d_call: TRBD2
v_call: TRBV10-3
cdr3_aa: CAIRSKPASGGEQYF
cdr3_nt: TGTGCCATCCGTAGTAAGCCTGCTAGCGGGGGCGAGCAGTACTTC

j_call: TRBJ2-1
clone_size: .
d_call: .
v_call: TRBV6-2/TRBV6-3
cdr3_aa: CASSTGSNNEQFF
cdr3_nt: TGTGCCAGCAGTACCGGGTCAAACAATGAGCAGTTCTTC

j_call: TRBJ1-6
clone_size: .
d_call: .
v_call: TRBV5-1
cdr3_aa: CASSLENANSPLHF
cdr3_nt: TGCGCCAGCAGCTTAGAGAATGCTAATTCACCCCTCCACTTT

j_call: TRBJ2-3
clone_size: .
d_call: TRBD2
v_call: TRBV7-3
cdr3_aa: CASSRAGGSLDTQYF
cdr3_nt: TGTGCCAGCAGCAGAGCGGGAGGTTCGTTAGATACGCAGTATTTT

j_call: TRBJ1-5
clone_size: .
d_call: TRBD1
v_call: TRBV19
cdr3_aa: CASTSGTGGLHSNQPQHF
cdr3_nt: TGTGCCAGTACCTCCGGGACAGGAGGACTTCATAGCAATCAGCCCCAGCATTTT

j_call: TRBJ1-1
clone_size: .
d_call: .
v_call: TRBV19
cdr3_aa: CASSMVSQGEDTEAFF
cdr3_nt: TGTGCCAGTAGTATGGTCAGTCAAGGAGAGGACACTGAAGCTTTCTTT

j_call: TRBJ2-1
clone_size: .
d_call: .
v_call: TRBV12-3/TRBV12-4
cdr3_aa: CASSNRVGEQFF
cdr3_nt: TGTGCCAGCAGTAACAGGGTCGGGGAGCAGTTCTTC

j_call: TRBJ2-7
clone_size: .
d_call: .
v_call: TRBV28
cdr3_aa: CASSFSGEQYF
cdr3_nt: TGTGCCAGCAGTTTCTCAGGCGAGCAGTACTTC

j_call: TRBJ2-1
clone_size: .
d_call: TRBD2
v_call: TRBV7-3
cdr3_aa: CASSLELAGGKFF
cdr3_nt: TGTGCCAGCAGCTTAGAGCTAGCGGGAGGGAAGTTCTTC

j_call: TRBJ2-7
clone_size: .
d_call: TRBD1
v_call: TRBV5-1
cdr3_aa: CASRSGTANYEQYF
cdr3_nt: TGCGCCAGCAGGTCCGGGACAGCAAACTACGAGCAGTACTTC

j_call: TRBJ2-3
clone_size: .
d_call: TRBD2
v_call: TRBV4-2
cdr3_aa: CASSQGVREKTDTQYF
cdr3_nt: TGTGCCAGCAGCCAAGGGGTGCGGGAGAAGACAGATACGCAGTATTTT

j_call: TRBJ1-6
clone_size: .
d_call: .
v_call: TRBV6-6
cdr3_aa: CASIDSPNSPLHF
cdr3_nt: TGTGCCAGCATCGACAGCCCTAATTCACCCCTCCACTTT

j_call: TRBJ2-4
clone_size: .
d_call: .
v_call: TRBV28
cdr3_aa: CASSQDWSINIQYF
cdr3_nt: TGTGCCAGCAGCCAGGACTGGTCAATCAACATTCAGTACTTC

j_call: TRBJ2-1
clone_size: .
d_call: .
v_call: TRBV11-3
cdr3_aa: CASSFRASGYNEQFF
cdr3_nt: TGTGCCAGCAGCTTCCGTGCCAGCGGCTACAATGAGCAGTTCTTC

j_call: TRBJ2-7
clone_size: .
d_call: TRBD2
v_call: TRBV13
cdr3_aa: CASSLGTSGIYEQYF
cdr3_nt: TGTGCCAGCAGCTTAGGGACTAGCGGGATCTACGAGCAGTACTTC